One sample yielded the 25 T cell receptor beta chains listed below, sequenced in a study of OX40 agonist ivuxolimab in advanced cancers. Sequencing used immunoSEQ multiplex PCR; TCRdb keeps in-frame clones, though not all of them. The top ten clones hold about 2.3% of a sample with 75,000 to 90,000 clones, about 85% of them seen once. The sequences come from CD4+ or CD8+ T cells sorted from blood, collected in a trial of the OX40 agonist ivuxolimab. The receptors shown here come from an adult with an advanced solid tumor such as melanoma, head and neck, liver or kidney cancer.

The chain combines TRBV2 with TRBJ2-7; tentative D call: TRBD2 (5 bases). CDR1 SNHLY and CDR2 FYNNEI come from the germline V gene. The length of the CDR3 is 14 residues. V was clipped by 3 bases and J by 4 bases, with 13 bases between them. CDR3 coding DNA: TGTGCCAGCAGTGACGACCGAGGGTGGTACGAGCAGTACTTC. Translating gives CASSDDRGWYEQYF.

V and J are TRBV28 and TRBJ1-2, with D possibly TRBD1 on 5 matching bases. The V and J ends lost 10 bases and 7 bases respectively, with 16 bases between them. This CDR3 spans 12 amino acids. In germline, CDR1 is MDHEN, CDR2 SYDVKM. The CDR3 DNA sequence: TGTGCCACCTCGGCAGGGTTTGGTGGCTACACCTTC. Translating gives CATSAGFGGYTF.

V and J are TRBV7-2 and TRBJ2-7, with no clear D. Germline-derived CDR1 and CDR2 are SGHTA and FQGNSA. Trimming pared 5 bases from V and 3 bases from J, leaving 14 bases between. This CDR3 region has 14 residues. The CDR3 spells CASSPAASGYEQYF. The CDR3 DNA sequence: TGTGCCAGCAGCCCCGCGGCGAGTGGCTACGAGCAGTACTTC.

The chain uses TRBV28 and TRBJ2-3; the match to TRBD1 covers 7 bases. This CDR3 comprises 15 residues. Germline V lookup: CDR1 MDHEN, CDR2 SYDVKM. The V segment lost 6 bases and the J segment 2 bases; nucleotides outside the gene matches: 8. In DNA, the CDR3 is TGTGCCAGCAGCCCCGGGACAGCTAACACAGATACGCAGTATTTT. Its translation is CASSPGTANTDTQYF.

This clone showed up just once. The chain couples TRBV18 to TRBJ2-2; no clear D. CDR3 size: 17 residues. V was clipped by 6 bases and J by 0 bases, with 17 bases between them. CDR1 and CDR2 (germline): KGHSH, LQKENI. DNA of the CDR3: TGTGCCAGCTCTCTCCGGACGGAAAGCGCGAACACCGGGGAGCTGTTTTTT. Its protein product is CASSLRTESANTGELFF.

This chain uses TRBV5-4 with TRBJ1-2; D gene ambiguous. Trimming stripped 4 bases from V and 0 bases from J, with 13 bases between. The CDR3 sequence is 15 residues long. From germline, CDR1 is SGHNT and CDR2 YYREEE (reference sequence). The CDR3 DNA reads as TGTGCCAGCAGCCCCCTGAAAACCACTAACTATGGCTACACCTTC. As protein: CASSPLKTTNYGYTF.

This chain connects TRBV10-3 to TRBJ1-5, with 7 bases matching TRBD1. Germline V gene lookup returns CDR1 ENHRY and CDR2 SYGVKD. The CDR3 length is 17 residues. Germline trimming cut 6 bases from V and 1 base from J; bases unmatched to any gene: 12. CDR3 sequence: CAISQDRIKGSNQPQHF. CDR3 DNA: TGTGCCATCAGCCAGGACAGGATTAAAGGGAGCAATCAGCCCCAGCATTTT.

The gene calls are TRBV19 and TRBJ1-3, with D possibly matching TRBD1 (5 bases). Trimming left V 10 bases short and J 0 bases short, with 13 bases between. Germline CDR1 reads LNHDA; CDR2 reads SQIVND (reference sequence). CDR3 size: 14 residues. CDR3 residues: CATKQQVSGNTIYF. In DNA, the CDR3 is TGTGCCACGAAACAACAGGTCTCTGGAAACACCATATATTTT.

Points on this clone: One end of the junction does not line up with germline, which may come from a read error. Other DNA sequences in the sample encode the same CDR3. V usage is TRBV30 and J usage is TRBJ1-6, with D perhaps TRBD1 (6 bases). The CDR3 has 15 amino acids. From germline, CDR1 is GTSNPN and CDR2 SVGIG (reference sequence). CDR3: CAWNRRGRANSPLHF. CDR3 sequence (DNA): TGTGCCTGGAACCGCAGGGGTCGAGCTAATTCGCCCCTCCACTTT.

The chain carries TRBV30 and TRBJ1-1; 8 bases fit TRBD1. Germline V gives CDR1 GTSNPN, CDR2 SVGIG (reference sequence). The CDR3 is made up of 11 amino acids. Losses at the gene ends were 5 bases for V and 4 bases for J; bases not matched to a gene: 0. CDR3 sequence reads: CAWGTGTEAFF. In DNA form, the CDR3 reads TGTGCCTGGGGGACAGGCACTGAAGCTTTCTTT.

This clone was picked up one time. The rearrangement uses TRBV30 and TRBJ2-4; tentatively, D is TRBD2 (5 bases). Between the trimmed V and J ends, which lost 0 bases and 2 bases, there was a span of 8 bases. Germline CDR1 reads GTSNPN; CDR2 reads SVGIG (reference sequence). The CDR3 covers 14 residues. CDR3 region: CAWSVRGPKNIQYF. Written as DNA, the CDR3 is TGTGCCTGGAGTGTACGAGGGCCCAAAAACATTCAGTACTTC. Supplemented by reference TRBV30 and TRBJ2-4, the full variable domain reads SQTIHQWPATLVQPVGSPLSLECTVEGTSNPNLYWYRQAAGRGLQLLFYSVGIGQISSEVPQNLSASRPQDRQFILSSKKLLLSDSGFYLCAWSVRGPKNIQYFGAGTRLSVL.

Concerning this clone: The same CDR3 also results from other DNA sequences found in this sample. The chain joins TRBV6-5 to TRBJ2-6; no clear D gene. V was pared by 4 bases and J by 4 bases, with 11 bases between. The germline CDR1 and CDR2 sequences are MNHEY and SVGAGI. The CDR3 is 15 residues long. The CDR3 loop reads CASSSGEAGANVLTF. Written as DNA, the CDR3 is TGTGCCAGCAGTTCTGGGGAAGCAGGGGCCAACGTCCTGACTTTC.

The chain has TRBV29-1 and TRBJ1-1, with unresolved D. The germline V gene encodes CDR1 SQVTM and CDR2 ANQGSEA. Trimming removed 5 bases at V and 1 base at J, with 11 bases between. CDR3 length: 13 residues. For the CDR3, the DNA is TGCAGCGTTCAGTTGTGGCCGAACACTGAAGCTTTCTTT. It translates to CSVQLWPNTEAFF.

CDR3 sequence: CASRPTVSSGNTIYF. Written as DNA, the CDR3 is TGTGCCAGCAGACCTACAGTGAGCTCTGGAAACACCATATATTTT. The chain has TRBV27 and TRBJ1-3; D is ambiguous. CDR3 length: 15 amino acids. With 6 bases removed from V and 0 bases from J, the gap between germline ends came to 12 bases. Germline loops: CDR1 MNHEY, CDR2 SMNVEV (reference sequence).

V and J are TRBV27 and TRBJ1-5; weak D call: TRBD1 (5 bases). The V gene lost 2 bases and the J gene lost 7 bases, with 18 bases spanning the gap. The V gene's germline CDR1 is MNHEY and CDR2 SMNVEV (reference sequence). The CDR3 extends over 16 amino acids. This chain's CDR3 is CASSLRGLGRDQPQHF. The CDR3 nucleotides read TGTGCCAGCAGTTTACGGGGCCTGGGGCGGGACCAGCCCCAGCATTTT.

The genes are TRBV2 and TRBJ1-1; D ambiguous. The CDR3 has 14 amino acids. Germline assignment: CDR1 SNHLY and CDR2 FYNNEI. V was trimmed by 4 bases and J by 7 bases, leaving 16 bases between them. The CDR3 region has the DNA TGTGCCAGCAGTGGGGCCCTAATCGGCATTGAAGCTTTCTTT. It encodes CASSGALIGIEAFF.

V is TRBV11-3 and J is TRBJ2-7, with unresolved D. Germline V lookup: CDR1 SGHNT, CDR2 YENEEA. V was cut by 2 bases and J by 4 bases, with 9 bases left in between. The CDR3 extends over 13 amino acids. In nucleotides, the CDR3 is TGTGCCAGCAGCTTATTCCTGGGATACGAGCAGTACTTC. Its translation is CASSLFLGYEQYF.

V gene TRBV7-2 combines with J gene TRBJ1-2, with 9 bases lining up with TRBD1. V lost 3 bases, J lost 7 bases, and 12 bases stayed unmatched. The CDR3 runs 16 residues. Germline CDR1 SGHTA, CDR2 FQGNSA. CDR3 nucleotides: TGTGCCAGCAGCTTTAATTTGGGGACAGGGCCTGGTGGCTACACCTTC. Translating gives CASSFNLGTGPGGYTF.

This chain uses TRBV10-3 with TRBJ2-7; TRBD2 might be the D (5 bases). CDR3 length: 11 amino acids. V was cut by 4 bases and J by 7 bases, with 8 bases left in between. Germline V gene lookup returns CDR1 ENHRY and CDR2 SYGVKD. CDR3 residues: CAISASGEQYF. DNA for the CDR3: TGTGCCATCAGTGCCTCGGGGGAGCAGTACTTC.

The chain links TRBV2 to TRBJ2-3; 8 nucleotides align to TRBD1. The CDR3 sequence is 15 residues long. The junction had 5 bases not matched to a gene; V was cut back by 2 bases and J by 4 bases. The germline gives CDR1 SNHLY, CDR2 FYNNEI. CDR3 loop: CASSERDRFADTQYF. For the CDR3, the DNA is TGTGCCAGCAGTGAACGGGACAGGTTTGCAGATACGCAGTATTTT.

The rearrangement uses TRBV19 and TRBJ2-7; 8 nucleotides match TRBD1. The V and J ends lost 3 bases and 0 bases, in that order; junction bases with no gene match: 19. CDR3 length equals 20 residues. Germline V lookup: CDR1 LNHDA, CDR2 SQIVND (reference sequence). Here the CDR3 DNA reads TGTGCCAGTAGTATTGGGGCCGGGACAGGAGACCTACTAAGCTCCTACGAGCAGTACTTC. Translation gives CASSIGAGTGDLLSSYEQYF.

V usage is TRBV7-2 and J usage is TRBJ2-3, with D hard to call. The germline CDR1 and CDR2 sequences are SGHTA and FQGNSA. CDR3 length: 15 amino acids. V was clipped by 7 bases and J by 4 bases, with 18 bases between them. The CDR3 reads CASTLSWGRADTQYF. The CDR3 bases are TGTGCCAGCACGTTATCGTGGGGAAGGGCAGATACGCAGTATTTT.

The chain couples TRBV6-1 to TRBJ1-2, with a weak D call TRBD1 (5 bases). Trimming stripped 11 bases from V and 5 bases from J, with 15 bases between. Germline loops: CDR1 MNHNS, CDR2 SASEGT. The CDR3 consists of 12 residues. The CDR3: CAAAGPGYGYTF. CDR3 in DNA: TGTGCCGCGGCGGGGCCTGGGTATGGCTACACCTTC.

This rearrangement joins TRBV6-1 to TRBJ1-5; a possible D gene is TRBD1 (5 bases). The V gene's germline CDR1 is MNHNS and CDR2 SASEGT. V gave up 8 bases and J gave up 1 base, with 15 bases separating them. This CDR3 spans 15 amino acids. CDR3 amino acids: CASSEGAVSNQPQHF. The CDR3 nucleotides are TGTGCCAGCTCCGAAGGGGCAGTAAGCAATCAGCCCCAGCATTTT.

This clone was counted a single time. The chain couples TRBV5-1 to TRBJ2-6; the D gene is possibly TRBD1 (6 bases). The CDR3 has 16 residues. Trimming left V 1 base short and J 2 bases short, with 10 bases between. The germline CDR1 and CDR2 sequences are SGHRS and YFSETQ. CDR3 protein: CASSLTGLTGANVLTF. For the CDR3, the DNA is TGCGCCAGCAGCTTGACAGGGCTTACTGGGGCCAACGTCCTGACTTTC.